This T cell receptor beta chain appears in the sequencing data of a study of metastatic and nonmetastatic thyroid tumors. The entire patient cohort was treatment-naive prior to thyroid surgery. Judged by abundance, this clone is medium-sized. TCRdb re-analyzed the PCR reads through MiXCR. The table lists about 19,000 clones, about 20% of them singletons. Trimming removed 1 base at V and 0 bases at J, with 16 bases between. The CDR3 sequence is 16 residues long. CDR1 and CDR2 (germline): DFQATT, SNEGSKA (reference sequence). This receptor was obtained from a male donor with papillary thyroid cancer or a benign thyroid nodule (not recorded which). Some clones in this sample may be carry-over from other donors' samples. This chain connects TRBV20-1 to TRBJ2-7; either TRBD1 or TRBD2 may supply D (5 bases each). What was sequenced was tumor tissue. The CDR3 sequence: CSARAGTAINSYEQYF. CDR3 coding DNA: TGCAGTGCTAGAGCAGGGACGGCTATTAACTCCTACGAGCAGTACTTC.